Below are 30 T cell receptor beta chains sequenced from a single sample in a study of shared clonotypes between healthy human individuals. The table came from immunoSEQ multiplex PCR; TCRdb's copy has only in-frame clones and leaves some out. The sample lists approximately 1.5 million clones, 98% occurring once. Sequenced material: naive CD4+ T cells sorted from blood. Subset described: CD45RA+ positively selected. All receptors come from a man aged 25 to 40 in good health.

The genes are TRBV12-5 and TRBJ2-2; 9 bases agree with TRBD2. The CDR3 is made up of 15 amino acids. Per the germline V gene, CDR1 is LGHNT and CDR2 is FRNRAP. The V segment lost 5 bases and the J segment 8 bases; nucleotides outside the gene matches: 9. CDR3 loop: CASGASGTSTGELFF. The CDR3 region has the DNA TGTGCTAGTGGTGCATCCGGGACTAGCACAGGGGAGCTGTTTTTT.

This chain links TRBV7-7 with TRBJ2-2, with D possibly being TRBD1 or TRBD2 (5 bases each). The CDR3 extends over 14 amino acids. From germline, CDR1 is SSHAT and CDR2 FNYEAQ (reference sequence). The CDR3 protein is CASSPRGNTGELFF. The CDR3 DNA follows: TGTGCTAGCTCGCCGAGGGGGAACACCGGGGAGCTGTTTTTT.

This sequence joins TRBV5-6 and TRBJ2-7, with D possibly being TRBD2 (6 bases). The CDR3 is 16 residues long. Trimming removed 4 bases at V and 3 bases at J, with 20 bases between. The germline V gene encodes CDR1 SGHDT and CDR2 YYEEEE. This CDR3 is CASSTRLVQGGYEQYF. The CDR3 region has the DNA TGTGCCAGCAGCACCCGTCTGGTCCAGGGAGGCTACGAGCAGTACTTC.

In the case of this clone: This specimen includes other DNA sequences encoding the same CDR3. The V call is TRBV18, the J call TRBJ2-7; the D gene could be TRBD1 or TRBD2 (5 bases each). V was pared by 3 bases and J by 3 bases, with 9 bases between. This CDR3 region has 13 residues. Germline-derived CDR1 and CDR2 are KGHSH and LQKENI. CDR3 nucleotide sequence: TGTGCCAGCTCACCGGGACCGCGCTACGAGCAGTACTTC. Its protein is CASSPGPRYEQYF.

The genes are TRBV11-2 and TRBJ2-2; D is possibly TRBD1 or TRBD2 (6 bases each). V was shortened by 5 bases and J by 1 base, with 11 bases between the two germline ends. Germline V gene data show CDR1 as SGHAT and CDR2 as FQNNGV. CDR3 length equals 15 residues. The CDR3 DNA sequence: TGTGCCAGCAGCAACCGGGGGCGGAACACCGGGGAGCTGTTTTTT. Translated: CASSNRGRNTGELFF. Full variable domain (outside the CDR3, taken from reference TRBV11-2 and TRBJ2-2): EAGVAQSPRYKIIEKRQSVAFWCNPISGHATLYWYQQILGQGPKLLIQFQNNGVVDDSQLPKDRFSAERLKGVDSTLKIQPAKLEDSAVYLCASSNRGRNTGELFFGEGSRLTVL.

This sequence joins TRBV7-2 and TRBJ2-3; weak D call: TRBD2 (6 bases). V was shortened by 2 bases and J by 5 bases, with 11 bases between the two germline ends. This CDR3 is built from 14 residues. Germline lookup yields CDR1 SGHTA and CDR2 FQGNSA. Here the CDR3 DNA reads TGTGCCAGCAGCTTAAAGTTCGGGGGAGATACGCAGTATTTT. Protein: CASSLKFGGDTQYF.

With respect to this clone: In the same sample, other DNA sequences code for this CDR3. This rearrangement joins TRBV28 to TRBJ2-2; D gene unclear. The CDR3 is 11 amino acids. With 3 bases removed from V and 6 bases from J, the gap between germline ends came to 2 bases. Germline V gene lookup returns CDR1 MDHEN and CDR2 SYDVKM. The CDR3 DNA follows: TGTGCCAGCAGTTTTCCCGGGGAGCTGTTTTTT. Protein sequence: CASSFPGELFF.

CDR3 residues: CASSPGTGETEQFF. DNA of the CDR3: TGTGCCAGCTCACCCGGGACAGGGGAAACTGAGCAGTTCTTC. The chain has TRBV18 and TRBJ2-1; 10 nucleotides line up with TRBD1. CDR3 size: 14 residues. Per germline, CDR1 KGHSH and CDR2 LQKENI. J gave up 9 bases and V 3 bases, and 5 bases lay outside the gene matches.

Turning to this clone: The sample carries other DNA sequences with the same CDR3. The genes are TRBV29-1 and TRBJ2-3, with 8 bases identical to TRBD1. The CDR3 spans 13 residues. The V gene's germline CDR1 is SQVTM and CDR2 ANQGSEA. V trimming: 6 bases; J trimming: 4 bases; junction bases outside the gene matches: 6. The CDR3 here is CSVAQGAADTQYF. CDR3 nucleotides: TGCAGCGTCGCCCAGGGGGCCGCAGATACGCAGTATTTT.

The chain couples TRBV6-6 to TRBJ2-7, with 9 bases matching TRBD1. V lost 6 bases, J lost 4 bases, and 10 bases stayed unmatched. The germline gives CDR1 MNHNY, CDR2 SVGAGI (reference sequence). The CDR3 extends over 15 amino acids. The DNA for the CDR3 is TGTGCCAGCAGACTACCCGGACAGGGGAGGTACGAGCAGTACTTC. It translates to CASRLPGQGRYEQYF.

The chain combines TRBV4-3 with TRBJ2-7; D gene unclear. This CDR3 has 16 amino acids. V lost 0 bases, J lost 3 bases, and 15 bases lay in between. CDR1 LGHNA and CDR2 YSLEER come from the germline V gene. CDR3 coding DNA: TGCGCCAGCAGCCAAGATACAAGGTCGGACCACTACGAGCAGTACTTC. Translation: CASSQDTRSDHYEQYF.

The chain carries TRBV6-5 and TRBJ1-1; D is unclear. The CDR3 is 15 residues long. The V and J ends lost 6 bases and 7 bases respectively, with 21 bases between them. Germline-derived CDR1 and CDR2 are MNHEY and SVGAGI. The DNA for the CDR3 is TGTGCCAGCAGCCCAACCACGGGCGCCGCTGGTGAAGCTTTCTTT. Protein product: CASSPTTGAAGEAFF.

The rearrangement links TRBV5-1 to TRBJ2-1; maybe TRBD2 (6 bases). Germline-derived CDR1 and CDR2 are SGHRS and YFSETQ. The CDR3 contains 15 residues. V lost 4 bases, J lost 6 bases, and 17 bases lay in between. The CDR3 DNA is TGCGCCAGCAGCCGGAGGGAGGCTCCACTCAATGAGCAGTTCTTC. Protein product: CASSRREAPLNEQFF.

The V gene is TRBV10-1, the J gene TRBJ2-2, with 11 bases fitting TRBD2. Germline CDR1 and CDR2: WNHNN and SYGVQD (reference sequence). The V gene end was trimmed by 4 bases and the J gene end by 5 bases; junction bases not matched to a gene: 9. There are 17 residues in the CDR3. DNA for the CDR3: TGCGCCAGCAGTGGCCCCCGACTAGCGGGAAGGACCGGGGAGCTGTTTTTT. Its protein is CASSGPRLAGRTGELFF.

The V gene is TRBV28, the J gene TRBJ2-2; no reliable D call. The germline gives CDR1 MDHEN, CDR2 SYDVKM. Trimming removed 7 bases at V and 6 bases at J, with 15 bases between. The CDR3 is 14 residues long. CDR3 coding DNA: TGTGCCAGCACCTCCCCGGGTTACTCCGGGGAGCTGTTTTTT. It is translated as CASTSPGYSGELFF.

This chain uses TRBV5-4 with TRBJ2-4; 10 bases agree with TRBD1. CDR1 is SGHNT, CDR2 YYREEE, per germline (reference sequence). Germline trimming cut 0 bases from V and 13 bases from J; bases unmatched to any gene: 4. The CDR3 spans 13 residues. The CDR3: CASSLVGDRGQYF. CDR3 nucleotides: TGTGCCAGCAGCTTGGTGGGGGACAGGGGACAGTACTTC. The entire variable domain, with the rest obtained from reference TRBV5-4 and TRBJ2-4, is as follows: ETGVTQSPTHLIKTRGQQVTLRCSSQSGHNTVSWYQQALGQGPQFIFQYYREEENGRGNFPPRFSGLQFPNYSSELNVNALELDDSALYLCASSLVGDRGQYFGAGTRLSVL.

About this clone itself: At one end, the junction sequence differs from germline, possibly due to a read error. The genes are TRBV7-7 and TRBJ2-7; 7 bases fit TRBD1. The CDR3 extends over 15 amino acids. Germline V gives CDR1 SSHAT, CDR2 FNYEAQ (reference sequence). CDR3 DNA: TGTGCTAGCAGCTTAGAGCCAGGGGGTTTCTACGAGCAGTACTTC. This codes for CASSLEPGGFYEQYF.

The genes are TRBV7-9 and TRBJ1-2; TRBD1 might be the D (5 bases). Germline-derived CDR1 and CDR2 are SEHNR and FQNEAQ (reference sequence). V was trimmed by 5 bases and J by 0 bases, leaving 13 bases between them. The CDR3 is made up of 15 amino acids. The CDR3 DNA reads as TGTGCCAGCAGCCCAGATGGGGGGGCTAACTATGGCTACACCTTC. Protein product: CASSPDGGANYGYTF.

The genes are TRBV29-1 and TRBJ2-3, with 8 positions matching TRBD2. Germline CDR1 is SQVTM and CDR2 is ANQGSEA. V trimming: 6 bases; J trimming: 3 bases; junction bases outside the gene matches: 11. This CDR3 region has 15 residues. The CDR3 loop reads CSVQIAGSGTDTQYF. For the CDR3, the DNA is TGCAGCGTCCAAATAGCGGGGAGCGGGACAGATACGCAGTATTTT.

The chain joins TRBV9 to TRBJ1-2; D gene unclear. Germline V gives CDR1 SGDLS, CDR2 YYNGEE. CDR3 length: 14 amino acids. Trimming took 0 bases from V and 4 from J, leaving 10 bases between them. The DNA for the CDR3 is TGTGCCAGCAGCGTAGACTCTGAGCCCTATGGCTACACCTTC. As protein: CASSVDSEPYGYTF.

The V call is TRBV6-1, the J call TRBJ1-4; TRBD1 might be the D (5 bases). This CDR3 has 14 amino acids. CDR1 and CDR2 (germline): MNHNS, SASEGT. V gave up 5 bases and J gave up 7 bases, with 14 bases separating them. This CDR3 is CASSLGVSGEKLFF. The CDR3 nucleotides read TGTGCCAGCAGTTTAGGGGTATCAGGTGAAAAACTGTTTTTT.

As concerns this clone: Other DNA sequences in this sample translate to the same CDR3. The chain has TRBV18 and TRBJ2-7; possibly TRBD1 for D (5 bases). The V gene lost 1 base and the J gene lost 0 bases, with 7 bases spanning the gap. The germline V gene has CDR1 KGHSH and CDR2 LQKENI. The CDR3 sequence is 14 residues long. The CDR3: CASSPRQSSYEQYF. The DNA of the CDR3 is TGTGCCAGCTCACCACGACAGAGCTCCTACGAGCAGTACTTC.

This clone was observed once. The CDR3 region has the DNA TGTGCCAGCAGCGTAGGGAGCATAGCGTCTAGCAATCAGCCCCAGCATTTT. Translated: CASSVGSIASSNQPQHF. The chain has TRBV7-9 and TRBJ1-5; D gene unclear. The germline V gene has CDR1 SEHNR and CDR2 FQNEAQ (reference sequence). Trimming pared 5 bases from V and 0 bases from J, leaving 17 bases between. This CDR3 is built from 17 residues.

The J gene is TRBJ1-1, the V gene TRBV11-3; D is ambiguous. From germline, CDR1 is SGHNT and CDR2 YENEEA. Deletions cut 2 bases from V and 1 base from J, with 8 bases between. This CDR3 has 14 amino acids. Written as DNA, the CDR3 is TGTGCCAGCAGCTTACGGGCAGGGAACACTGAAGCTTTCTTT. It is translated as CASSLRAGNTEAFF.

The chain carries TRBV18 and TRBJ2-1; the D gene is possibly TRBD1 (5 bases). Trimming removed 3 bases from V and 5 bases from J, with 17 bases in between. Looked up from germline, CDR1 is KGHSH and CDR2 is LQKENI. This CDR3 contains 16 residues. The CDR3 DNA sequence: TGTGCCAGCTCACCCCGTGGCGACAGTACCCACAATGAGCAGTTCTTC. Translating gives CASSPRGDSTHNEQFF.

V gene TRBV2 combines with J gene TRBJ2-2, with TRBD2 matching over 7 bases. Germline values: CDR1 SNHLY, CDR2 FYNNEI. CDR3 length: 13 residues. The V and J ends lost 8 bases and 4 bases, in that order; junction bases with no gene match: 4. In DNA, the CDR3 is TGTGCCAGCCGGGGAGGGTTCACCGGGGAGCTGTTTTTT. Translating gives CASRGGFTGELFF.

The V gene is TRBV5-1, the J gene TRBJ2-7, with unresolved D. The CDR3 runs to 14 residues. The germline V gene has CDR1 SGHRS and CDR2 YFSETQ. Deletions cut 5 bases from V and 1 base from J, with 13 bases between. This chain's CDR3 is CASRKDFTSYEQYF. As DNA, the CDR3 is TGCGCCAGCAGAAAGGATTTTACATCCTACGAGCAGTACTTC.

The genes are TRBV2 and TRBJ1-1; TRBD1 might be the D (5 bases). Germline V gene lookup returns CDR1 SNHLY and CDR2 FYNNEI. The CDR3 loop spans 10 amino acids. V dropped 9 bases and J dropped 4 bases, with 6 bases sitting between them. The CDR3 sequence: CARGVTEAFF. The CDR3 DNA sequence: TGTGCCAGGGGGGTCACTGAAGCTTTCTTT.

This rearrangement joins TRBV27 to TRBJ2-7, with 13 bases fitting TRBD2. J lost 6 bases, V lost 5 bases, and 13 bases had no gene match. Germline V gene lookup returns CDR1 MNHEY and CDR2 SMNVEV (reference sequence). CDR3 length equals 17 residues. The CDR3 coding sequence is TGTGCCAGCAGTCCTAGGACTAGCGGGAGTGGTCCCTCCGAGCAGTACTTC. As protein: CASSPRTSGSGPSEQYF.

This sequence joins TRBV6-1 and TRBJ2-7; D remains unclear. CDR3 length: 15 residues. Germline V lookup: CDR1 MNHNS, CDR2 SASEGT. V lost 0 bases, J lost 0 bases, and 9 bases lay in between. CDR3 sequence reads: CASSEASRGSYEQYF. CDR3 in DNA: TGTGCCAGCAGTGAAGCAAGTAGAGGCTCCTACGAGCAGTACTTC.